This T cell receptor beta chain was retrieved from a study of cytomegalovirus exposure and HLA in healthy donors. General study findings and limits: Presence/absence analyses supposed approximately even sequencing depth among donors. Cytomegalovirus association was listed for 164 TCR beta chains. There were reportedly fewer N-insertions in an Asian-associated ancestry cluster than the roughly 670-donor mean, in a later analysis.

This clone occurred a few times. Its target is not known. The PCR was carried out with 60 Vbeta primers and 13 Jbeta primers. Assay used: immunoSEQ multiplex PCR; TCRdb lists only in-frame clones, some missing. The sample includes approximately 160,000 clones, about four fifths of them seen just once. Though nominally healthy at sampling, donors likely had unrecorded immune exposures. The V gene end was trimmed by 8 bases and the J gene end by 5 bases; junction bases not matched to a gene: 13. The germline V gene has CDR1 SGHVS and CDR2 FQNEAQ. The CDR3 runs 15 residues. Sequenced input: PBMCs. This clonotype originated in a girl between 10 and 17 years old in good health and CMV-seropositive. The rearrangement links TRBV7-8 to TRBJ1-2; TRBD1 matches at 8 bases. The CDR3 sequence is CASLRFDRGPYGYTF. The CDR3 DNA is TGTGCCAGCCTAAGATTTGACAGGGGACCTTATGGCTACACCTTC.